The clone carrying this TCR beta chain has just a few counts. The data derive from a study of Graves' ophthalmopathy and Graves' hyperthyroidism. The study amplified TCR beta CDR3 regions using RNA transcripts. The first-round RT-PCR employed HTBI primers together with the Qiagen OneStep RT-PCR kit. A multiplex PCR was then performed as the second round. TCRdb reanalysed the multiplex PCR reads using MiXCR and keeps one entry per CDR3 protein. The sample shows roughly 350,000 distinct CDR3 sequences, roughly 15% of them seen only once. The clonotype was recovered from an adult woman with stable Graves' hyperthyroidism. The material sequenced was peripheral blood.

DNA for the CDR3: TGTGCCAGCAGCTCGGGGGGGAACCAGAATCAGCCCCAGCATTTT. Its protein is CASSSGGNQNQPQHF. This chain connects TRBV5-5 to TRBJ1-5; tentatively, D is TRBD1 (5 bases). CDR1 is SGHKS, CDR2 YYEKEE, per germline (reference sequence). The CDR3 has 15 residues. V lost 3 bases and J 4 bases, leaving 14 bases between the germline ends.